Shown below are 9 T cell receptor beta chains from a single sample sequenced in a study of T cell responses to AZD1222 COVID-19 vaccine. Clones were read by immunoSEQ multiplex PCR, and TCRdb kept only the in-frame ones, dropping some. The table records roughly 200,000 clones, 90% to 95% of them present only once. The input for sequencing was peripheral blood, taken on day 0 of MenACWY control vaccination. Every receptor here comes from an adult in good health.

The J gene is TRBJ1-2, the V gene TRBV6-5; tentative D call: TRBD1 (6 bases). Germline V gives CDR1 MNHEY, CDR2 SVGAGI. This CDR3 has 12 amino acids. Trimming took off 8 bases at V and 8 bases at J, with 15 bases between the two ends. CDR3 nucleotides: TGTGCCAGCCGTCTTACAGGGAGAGGCTACACCTTC. Amino acid sequence: CASRLTGRGYTF.

The chain is built from TRBV14 and TRBJ2-7; no clear D. V was shortened by 5 bases and J by 2 bases, with 16 bases between the two germline ends. This CDR3 comprises 15 residues. CDR1 is SGHDN, CDR2 FVKESK, per germline. CDR3 sequence: CASSIHKGLTYEQYF. For the CDR3, the DNA is TGTGCCAGCAGCATTCACAAGGGTCTGACCTACGAGCAGTACTTC. Together with reference TRBV14 and TRBJ2-7, the CDR3 gives the full variable domain: EAGVTQFPSHSVIEKGQTVTLRCDPISGHDNLYWYRRVMGKEIKFLLHFVKESKQDESGMPNNRFLAERTGGTYSTLKVQPAELEDSGVYFCASSIHKGLTYEQYFGPGTRLTVT.

This chain joins TRBV7-3 and TRBJ1-1; 8 nucleotides align to TRBD1. Germline lookup yields CDR1 SGHTA and CDR2 FQGTGA. V shed 5 bases and J 1 base; nucleotides not matched to a gene: 12. This CDR3 spans 17 amino acids. The CDR3 DNA follows: TGTGCCAGCAGCCCCGGGCAGGGGGCATTAGGGAACACTGAAGCTTTCTTT. As protein: CASSPGQGALGNTEAFF. Based on the CDR3 plus reference TRBV7-3 and TRBJ1-1, the full variable domain is GAGVSQTPSNKVTEKGKYVELRCDPISGHTALYWYRQSLGQGPEFLIYFQGTGAADDSGLPNDRFFAVRPEGSVSTLKIQRTERGDSAVYLCASSPGQGALGNTEAFFGQGTRLTVV.

V and J are TRBV30 and TRBJ1-6; D is possibly TRBD1 (5 bases). This CDR3 has 14 residues. Trimming shortened V by 2 bases and J by 7 bases, and 12 bases separated the two germline ends. The germline CDR1 and CDR2 sequences are GTSNPN and SVGIG (reference sequence). For the CDR3, the DNA is TGTGCCTGGAGTCTCCAGGGACCCAATTCACCCCTCCACTTT. Its translation: CAWSLQGPNSPLHF.

V usage is TRBV19 and J usage is TRBJ2-1; TRBD1 matches at 10 bases. V shed 5 bases, J shed 6 bases, and the junction held 10 bases outside the gene matches. In germline, CDR1 is LNHDA, CDR2 SQIVND (reference sequence). CDR3 length: 16 residues. The CDR3 loop reads CASSGAGTGVINEQFF. The DNA of the CDR3 is TGTGCCAGTAGTGGGGCCGGGACAGGGGTTATCAATGAGCAGTTCTTC. Complete variable domain (other parts from reference TRBV19 and TRBJ2-1): DGGITQSPKYLFRKEGQNVTLSCEQNLNHDAMYWYRQDPGQGLRLIYYSQIVNDFQKGDIAEGYSVSREKKESFPLTVTSAQKNPTAFYLCASSGAGTGVINEQFFGPGTRLTVL.

The chain couples TRBV6-2 or TRBV6-3 to TRBJ1-2; the D is unclear. Looked up from germline, CDR1 is MNHEY and CDR2 is SVGEGT. V lost 6 bases to trimming and J lost 5 bases, with 7 bases between them. The CDR3 is 11 amino acids. The CDR3 spells CASSTTYGYTF. For the CDR3, the DNA is TGTGCCAGCAGCACAACGTATGGCTACACCTTC.

This sequence joins TRBV28 and TRBJ2-7, with D perhaps TRBD1 (5 bases). Germline assignment: CDR1 MDHEN and CDR2 SYDVKM. The CDR3 is made up of 16 amino acids. With 3 bases removed from V and 2 bases from J, the gap between germline ends came to 17 bases. CDR3 in DNA: TGTGCCAGCAGTTTCTTTCAGGGTTCAACCGCCTACGAGCAGTACTTC. This gives the protein CASSFFQGSTAYEQYF.

This sequence joins TRBV7-2 and TRBJ1-4, with D perhaps matching TRBD1 (5 bases). Deletions cut 1 base from V and 3 bases from J, with 15 bases between. Germline V lookup: CDR1 SGHTA, CDR2 FQGNSA. CDR3 length: 17 residues. CDR3 DNA: TGTGCCAGCAGCTTAGATTCGACGGTGGGGGCTAATGAAAAACTGTTTTTT. Amino acid sequence: CASSLDSTVGANEKLFF.

The V and J genes are TRBV6-5 and TRBJ1-2; maybe TRBD1 (6 bases). In germline, CDR1 is MNHEY, CDR2 SVGAGI. The V end lost 0 bases, the J end lost 8 bases, and 16 bases lay between the germline ends. The CDR3 is made up of 15 amino acids. CDR3 sequence reads: CASSYSWGAQWGYTF. The CDR3 nucleotides read TGTGCCAGCAGTTACTCTTGGGGGGCTCAGTGGGGCTACACCTTC.